The present T cell receptor (beta chain) was sequenced within a study of blood T cells in healthy people across ages. Overall study context: Template switching retrieved approximately one barcoded beta molecule for each two T cells. Whole-study results and caveats: Naive and antigen-experienced cells could not be conclusively compared, given unsorted PBMCs.

The authors ran a second PCR of about 7 to 11 cycles using a sample-barcoded 5' primer and a J-beta primer mix. TCRdb re-called the 5' RACE reads through MiXCR, storing one row per CDR3 protein. The sample includes hundreds of thousands of distinct CDR3 sequences, 35% to 50% of them seen just once. The CDR3 has 13 residues. The germline V and J ends were trimmed by 8 bases and 2 bases, with 7 bases remaining between them. The V gene's germline CDR1 is MDHEN and CDR2 SYDVKM. This clonotype was seen a few times. Antigen specificity is unknown. PBMCs numbering at least 6 million were isolated per sample. Material: blood. The TCR sequence derives from an elderly man in good health. V usage is TRBV28 and J usage is TRBJ2-6, with D perhaps matching TRBD1 or TRBD2 (5 bases each). In DNA, the CDR3 is TGTGCCAGCCTGGGGGCTGGGGCCAACGTCCTGACTTTC. This translates into CASLGAGANVLTF.